A single TCR beta chain is shown here with its context. Its antigen is undetermined. This sample is drawn from a study of T cell repertoires and HLA-DP antigens. Study-wide results and caveats: No separate analysis of naive versus memory CD4+ cells was done.

Profiled with immunoSEQ multiplex PCR; TCRdb holds only in-frame clones, not every one. The sample shows approximately 73,000 clones, about 80% of them seen only once. CD4+ T cells, purified by negative selection, averaged roughly 98% purity. The sequence was collected from a man aged 60-69 years in good health and CMV-seronegative. The sequencing sample was made of CD4+ T cells from PBMCs.

The CDR3 DNA sequence: TGTGCCAGCAGTGAGATGTACCTTCAAGAGACCCAGTACTTC. As protein: CASSEMYLQETQYF. This chain joins TRBV6-1 and TRBJ2-5, with D unresolved. Germline lookup yields CDR1 MNHNS and CDR2 SASEGT. This CDR3 is built from 14 residues. V shed 3 bases and J shed 2 bases, with 10 bases lying between them.